This T cell receptor (beta chain) was identified during a study of T cell repertoires in cytomegalovirus infection. As for the study in general: Public TCR beta signatures provided an indication of both CMV infection and a matching HLA type.

The study, taken as a whole, reports: CMV carriers having the relevant HLA were flagged by cumulative public TCR beta family frequency. The ex vivo response was dominated by HLA-C-restricted CMV-specific TCR beta clonotypes.

Via MiXCR, TCRdb re-called the reads, giving one row per CDR3 protein. There are around 260,000 distinct CDR3 sequences in the sample; less than 9.5% occur only once, and around 15% lies in the top ten. Details on this clonotype: The antigen is not known.

This CDR3 contains 15 residues. V lost 5 bases, J lost 6 bases, and 19 bases lay in between. Germline loops: CDR1 SGHTA, CDR2 FQGTGA. The TCR sequence derives from a human donor in good health (CMV status not recorded). Some clones in this sample may be carry-over from other donors' samples. The chain combines TRBV7-3 with TRBJ1-1; D is perhaps TRBD1 (6 bases). The sample taken for sequencing was PBMCs. The CDR3 bases are TGTGCCAGCAGCATGTTACAAGGGGGTAGGCCTGAAGCTTTCTTT. This translates into CASSMLQGGRPEAFF.